This T cell receptor (beta chain) was documented in a study of T cell changes during pregnancy in multiple sclerosis. A single count supports this clone. TCRdb's table, derived via immunoSEQ multiplex PCR, lists solely in-frame clones and lacks some. This table holds some 41,000 clones, more than 70% found once. Germline V gene lookup returns CDR1 SEHNR and CDR2 FQNEAQ (reference sequence). V lost 1 base and J lost 7; bases outside the gene matches: 0. CDR3 length equals 15 residues. The input for sequencing was CD8+ T cells from peripheral blood mononuclear cells, taken in the first trimester of pregnancy. The chain carries TRBV7-9 and TRBJ2-1; 14 positions match TRBD2. The receptor comes from a female donor with multiple sclerosis, enrolled in a pregnancy study. The CDR3 region has the DNA TGTGCCAGCAGCTTAGGGACTAGCGGGAGGAATGAGCAGTTCTTC. This translates into CASSLGTSGRNEQFF.